These T cell receptor beta chains were read from a single sample in a study of identical twins. TCRdb processed the 5' RACE reads anew with MiXCR; each CDR3 protein has one entry. Altogether just over 500,000 distinct CDR3 sequences are present, approximately 22% being singletons, with the ten largest covering 0.75% to 0.95%. Separately, the same data were catalogued under a study of T cells expressing NK-cell markers.

The source material was CD4+ T cells sorted from blood. Receptors were obtained from a woman aged 18-29 years in good health. Both conserved end residues are part of each CDR3. D genes are given only for firm matches. The size entry is marked missing in some rows and otherwise reads once, few, many or a size class.

cdr3_length: 17
clone_size: -
j_call: TRBJ2-3
v_call: TRBV7-3
d_call: -
cdr3_aa: CASSSLGSEVSTDTQYF

cdr3_length: 14
clone_size: -
j_call: TRBJ2-1
v_call: TRBV5-1
d_call: -
cdr3_aa: CASSLGLARNEQFF

cdr3_length: 9
clone_size: -
j_call: TRBJ2-1
v_call: TRBV6-5
d_call: -
cdr3_aa: CAIRREQFF

cdr3_length: 16
clone_size: -
j_call: TRBJ2-5
v_call: TRBV2
d_call: TRBD2
cdr3_aa: CASSATSGGTTRTQYF

cdr3_length: 13
clone_size: few
j_call: TRBJ1-2
v_call: TRBV6-1
d_call: -
cdr3_aa: CASSEAGDYGYTF

cdr3_length: 12
clone_size: many
j_call: TRBJ2-7
v_call: TRBV12-3/TRBV12-4
d_call: -
cdr3_aa: CASRLSYGEQYF

cdr3_length: 13
clone_size: few
j_call: TRBJ1-5
v_call: TRBV12-3/TRBV12-4
d_call: -
cdr3_aa: CASSFVENQPQHF

cdr3_length: 13
clone_size: -
j_call: TRBJ2-7
v_call: TRBV29-1
d_call: TRBD1
cdr3_aa: CSVLGTGGYEQYF

cdr3_length: 11
clone_size: many
j_call: TRBJ2-1
v_call: TRBV5-5
d_call: -
cdr3_aa: CASSLTDEQFF

cdr3_length: 13
clone_size: many
j_call: TRBJ2-5
v_call: TRBV15
d_call: -
cdr3_aa: CATSRDLAETQYF

cdr3_length: 14
clone_size: -
j_call: TRBJ2-3
v_call: TRBV24-1
d_call: -
cdr3_aa: CATSLGGSTDTQYF